This T cell receptor beta chain was found in a study of shared T cell receptors in the human thymus. The data were produced by immunoSEQ multiplex PCR, yet TCRdb's version contains in-frame clones alone and is incomplete. Altogether approximately 580,000 clones are present, 75% to 80% being singletons, with the ten largest covering about 0.012%. The CDR3 has 15 amino acids. Germline lookup yields CDR1 SGHAT and CDR2 FQNNGV. Between the trimmed V and J ends, which lost 4 bases and 0 bases, there was a span of 10 bases. These same records also appear under a second study, on human thymus T cells. As that study records: The sample donors, healthy Finnish infants, were having corrective surgery for congenital heart defects. Thymus specimens were resections from corrective heart surgery. Thymic and blood repertoires appeared to show biased V and J gene usage. Unrelated people showed highly overlapping thymic repertoires, related research reported.

This chain links TRBV11-2 with TRBJ2-4; D is ambiguous. The sequence was collected from a boy in the first two years of life with a congenital heart defect. Material: thymocytes. The chain's CDR3 is CASSSTLLAKNIQYF. In DNA form, the CDR3 reads TGTGCCAGCAGCTCGACACTTCTAGCCAAAAACATTCAGTACTTC.